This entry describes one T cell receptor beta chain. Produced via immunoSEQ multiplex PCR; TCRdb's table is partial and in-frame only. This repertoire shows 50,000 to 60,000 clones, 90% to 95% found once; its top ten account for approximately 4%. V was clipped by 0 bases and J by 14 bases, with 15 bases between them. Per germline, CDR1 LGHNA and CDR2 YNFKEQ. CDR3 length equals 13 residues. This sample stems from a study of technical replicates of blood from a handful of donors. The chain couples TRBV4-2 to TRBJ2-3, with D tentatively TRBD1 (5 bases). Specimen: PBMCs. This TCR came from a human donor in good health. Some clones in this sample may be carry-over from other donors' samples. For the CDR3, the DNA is TGTGCCAGCAGCCAAGATCACTCTCATGGGGCGTATTTT. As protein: CASSQDHSHGAYF.